The TCR beta chain under discussion was sequenced for a study of blood T cell repertoires in COVID-19. In the study overall: PBMCs, B-cell-depleted T cells, or T cells were the source of the cDNA or gDNA that made up the material.

Per the authors' pipeline: Researchers report that nucleated cell counts were estimated from reference gene primer amplification. Produced via immunoSEQ multiplex PCR; TCRdb's table is partial and in-frame only. That table furnishes V, J and clone size, whereas the DNA furnished D and trimming. The sample lists around 300,000 clones; approximately 88% were seen once. V was clipped by 4 bases and J by 5 bases, with 18 bases between them. This CDR3 is 15 amino acids long. CDR1 is SGHRS and CDR2 is YFSETQ in the germline V gene. Those who participated ranged in age from roughly 18 to 89 years and resided in some 24 US areas.

The chain uses TRBV5-1 and TRBJ1-2; D is undetermined. Material for sequencing was PBMCs or T cells enriched from blood (not recorded which). This TCR derives from a woman aged 40 to 55 who had recovered from COVID-19. In nucleotides, the CDR3 is TGCGCCAGCAGCCCTTCGGCGGCTTCTACGTATGGCTACACCTTC. It is translated as CASSPSAASTYGYTF.